Sequencing of this T cell receptor beta chain was carried out in a study of T cells in Graves' hyperthyroidism and ophthalmopathy. Broader study findings: Most expanded thyroid clonotypes above 0.001 recurred in blood.

This CDR3 contains 15 residues. Germline assignment: CDR1 ENHRY and CDR2 SYGVKD. The TCR beta CDR3 regions underwent amplification using RNA transcripts as the source. The HTBI primer set drove a first-round RT-PCR of the TCR CDR3. TCRdb itself ran the multiplex PCR reads through MiXCR, one entry per CDR3 protein. This sample has roughly 710,000 distinct CDR3 sequences, with approximately 36% found just once. More than 9.5 ml fresh peripheral blood yielded the PBMCs. Of note for this clonotype: Its target is not known. Germline is not matched at one junction end, which may reflect a read error.

The source material was blood. The clonotype originates from a woman aged 40 to 49 with Graves' hyperthyroidism. The chain is built from TRBV10-3 and TRBJ1-4; 10 bases match TRBD1. CDR3 coding DNA: TGTGCCAGCAGTCCGCTCGGGACAGGGGAAGAAAAACTGTTTTTT. It yields the protein CASSPLGTGEEKLFF.